The subject of this entry is one TCR beta chain. Positive CCR7 selection of CD45RO-negative cells yielded the naive CD8 cells, and terminally differentiated effector memory CD45RA+ cells were excluded. The sample is drawn from a study of shared clonotypes between healthy human individuals. Study context: The donor pool was made up of a couple of women and three men aged 18 to 49.

CDR3 size: 12 residues. V lost 2 bases, J lost 3 bases, and 3 bases lay in between. Germline CDR1 is MGHRA and CDR2 is YSYEKL. Clones were read by immunoSEQ multiplex PCR, and TCRdb kept only the in-frame ones, dropping some. The repertoire holds about 2.1 million clones, with 90% to 95% as singletons. The V and J genes are TRBV4-1 and TRBJ2-3; D gene ambiguous. The sequence came from a man aged 18 to 29 in good health. Some clones in this sample may be carry-over from other donors' samples. The sample was naive CD8+ T cells from PBMCs. DNA of the CDR3: TGCGCCAGCAGCCAACGAACAGATACGCAGTATTTT. Its translation is CASSQRTDTQYF.